This T cell receptor (beta chain) was sequenced for a study of T cells expressing NK-cell markers. On this clonotype itself: Its antigen is not identified.

From the 5' RACE reads, TCRdb lists one entry per CDR3 protein and no DNA. Here the sample table reports about 430,000 distinct CDR3 sequences. The CDR3 loop spans 12 amino acids. CDR1 and CDR2 from the germline V gene are MGHRA and YSYEKL. Whole-study findings and limits: A few donors' CD3+CD56-NKG2C+ cells were dominated by the same clonotypes. NKG2C+ dominant clonotype frequencies in 5 or 6 donors were roughly 1.0-7.5% of CD8+ T cells.

The sequenced material came from blood T cells: a sorted CD56 or NKG2C T cell subset, CD4+ or CD8+ T cells, or bulk PBMC T cells (not recorded which). The chain recombines TRBV4-1 with TRBJ1-1; TCRdb calls TRBD1, which cannot be checked without DNA. The receptor comes from a woman aged 50 to 60 in good health. The CDR3 here is CASSQEGGVAFF.